These 18 T cell receptor beta chains originate from one sample sequenced in a study of T-cell reconstitution after alpha-beta-depleted transplantation in children. For TCRbeta, the library was prepared with unique molecular identifiers. TCRdb re-called the PCR reads through MiXCR, storing one row per CDR3 protein. The sample has roughly 100,000 distinct CDR3 sequences; roughly 6% are singletons. The starting material was PBMCs, mostly from graft donor cells, obtained 60 days after TCRalphabeta/CD19-depleted stem cell transplant. The receptors were gathered from a female patient aged 2 to 10 who had a stem cell transplant for Fanconi anemia, so the T cells may come from the graft donor.

This clonotype was recorded at least ten times. The chain carries TRBV20-1 and TRBJ2-1; 8 bases are shared with TRBD2. Germline V gene sequence: CDR1 DFQATT, CDR2 SNEGSKA (reference sequence). The CDR3 loop spans 14 amino acids. V trimming: 4 bases; J trimming: 3 bases; junction bases outside the gene matches: 5. CDR3 residues: CSAKRTSYYNEQFF. DNA for the CDR3: TGCAGTGCTAAGAGGACTAGCTACTACAATGAGCAGTTCTTC.

This clonotype was observed a handful of times. The rearrangement joins TRBV2 to TRBJ1-1; 8 nucleotides align to TRBD1. Per the germline V gene, CDR1 is SNHLY and CDR2 is FYNNEI. Trimming removed 6 bases from V and 0 bases from J; junction bases left unmatched: 3. The CDR3 has 14 residues. CDR3 in DNA: TGTGCCAGCAGCGAGGACAGGGTGAACACTGAAGCTTTCTTT. Amino acid sequence: CASSEDRVNTEAFF.

The chain has TRBV7-9 and TRBJ2-3, with 10 positions matching TRBD2. Germline loops: CDR1 SEHNR, CDR2 FQNEAQ (reference sequence). Germline trimming cut 4 bases from V and 4 bases from J; bases unmatched to any gene: 8. This CDR3 region has 16 residues. Here the CDR3 DNA reads TGTGCCAGCAGCTACAAGCGGGAGGGCCCCGCAGATACGCAGTATTTT. Protein sequence: CASSYKREGPADTQYF.

This clonotype occurred many times. The chain recombines TRBV9 with TRBJ2-7, with D possibly matching TRBD1 (6 bases). The length of the CDR3 is 14 residues. Per germline, CDR1 SGDLS and CDR2 YYNGEE. Between the trimmed V and J ends, which lost 3 bases and 2 bases, there was a span of 12 bases. The CDR3 DNA is TGTGCCAGCAGCGCGGCGGACAGCACCTACGAGCAGTACTTC. This sequence encodes CASSAADSTYEQYF. The full variable domain, with the rest looked up from reference TRBV9 and TRBJ2-7, is DSGVTQTPKHLITATGQRVTLRCSPRSGDLSVYWYQQSLDQGLQFLIQYYNGEERAKGNILERFSAQQFPDLHSELNLSSLELGDSALYFCASSAADSTYEQYFGPGTRLTVT.

This clonotype was seen a few times. The V call is TRBV4-2, the J call TRBJ2-1; D may be TRBD2 (6 bases). The germline V gene has CDR1 LGHNA and CDR2 YNFKEQ. The CDR3 is 15 amino acids. V lost 2 bases, J lost 4 bases, and 12 bases lay in between. CDR3 in DNA: TGTGCCAGCAGCCAACTAACTAGCAGATACAATGAGCAGTTCTTC. Its translation is CASSQLTSRYNEQFF.

The table lists this clonotype with many counts. This chain links TRBV7-2 with TRBJ2-3; 7 bases are a match to TRBD2. Germline values: CDR1 SGHTA, CDR2 FQGNSA. Unmatched junction bases numbered 9, after V lost 3 bases and J lost 3 bases. The CDR3 is 16 residues long. This CDR3 is CASSLAGAGKTDTQYF. CDR3 nucleotides: TGTGCCAGCAGCTTGGCGGGAGCGGGAAAGACAGATACGCAGTATTTT.

In its sample, this clonotype was seen many times. This chain connects TRBV5-1 to TRBJ1-5; 9 bases are shared with TRBD1. Germline V CDR1 and CDR2: SGHRS, YFSETQ. V shed 0 bases, J shed 8 bases, and the junction held 6 bases outside the gene matches. The CDR3 totals 15 residues. This CDR3 reads CASSLGDRGGEPQHF. Here the CDR3 DNA reads TGCGCCAGCAGCTTGGGTGACAGGGGGGGTGAGCCCCAGCATTTT.

This clonotype was detected ten times or more. This chain connects TRBV7-9 to TRBJ2-4, with 8 bases lining up with TRBD1. This CDR3 is built from 14 residues. Germline V gene data show CDR1 as SEHNR and CDR2 as FQNEAQ (reference sequence). V shed 1 base, J shed 9 bases, and the junction held 5 bases outside the gene matches. The CDR3 nucleotides read TGTGCCAGCAGCTTAGGTCAGGGGGCAAGCATTCAGTACTTC. It encodes CASSLGQGASIQYF.

Ten or more counts support this clonotype. The chain employs TRBV7-2 and TRBJ2-2; tentative D call: TRBD2 (5 bases). From germline, CDR1 is SGHTA and CDR2 FQGNSA. V lost 0 bases, J lost 6 bases, and 8 bases lay in between. The CDR3 has 14 residues. The CDR3 DNA follows: TGTGCCAGCAGCTTAGCGCGGGCGGCCGGGGAGCTGTTTTTT. Encoded protein: CASSLARAAGELFF.

This clonotype was seen many times. This rearrangement joins TRBV7-9 to TRBJ1-2; no definite D call. Trimming pared 5 bases from V and 7 bases from J, leaving 14 bases between. Germline V CDR1 and CDR2: SEHNR, FQNEAQ (reference sequence). This CDR3 has 13 residues. This chain's CDR3 is CASSPLGARGYTF. DNA of the CDR3: TGTGCCAGCAGCCCGCTAGGCGCTCGTGGCTACACCTTC.

This clonotype came up many times. This chain uses TRBV4-1 with TRBJ2-5, with 13 bases aligning to TRBD2. The CDR3 sequence is 19 residues long. Germline CDR1 is MGHRA and CDR2 is YSYEKL. Trimming removed 1 base from V and 2 bases from J; junction bases left unmatched: 10. The CDR3 protein is CASSQAWTSGRGTQETQYF. CDR3 nucleotides: TGCGCCAGCAGCCAAGCTTGGACTAGCGGGAGAGGAACACAAGAGACCCAGTACTTC.

This clonotype was found many times. The chain employs TRBV28 and TRBJ2-3, with TRBD2 identical over 10 bases. CDR3 size: 19 residues. Germline lookup yields CDR1 MDHEN and CDR2 SYDVKM. The V segment lost 3 bases and the J segment 0 bases; nucleotides outside the gene matches: 12. The CDR3 loop reads CASSFFPLAGPVSTDTQYF. The CDR3 bases are TGTGCCAGCAGTTTTTTCCCACTAGCGGGGCCCGTGAGCACAGATACGCAGTATTTT.

This clonotype was seen repeatedly, ten times or more. The rearrangement uses TRBV5-1 and TRBJ2-1, with D uncertain. CDR3 length: 17 amino acids. Germline V gene data show CDR1 as SGHRS and CDR2 as YFSETQ. Trimming left V 0 bases short and J 0 bases short, with 13 bases between. The CDR3 coding sequence is TGCGCCAGCAGCTTGGATATAAGATCAAGCTCCTACAATGAGCAGTTCTTC. Translated, it gives CASSLDIRSSSYNEQFF.

V usage is TRBV4-1 and J usage is TRBJ2-5, with unresolved D. Looked up from germline, CDR1 is MGHRA and CDR2 is YSYEKL. Between the trimmed V and J ends, which lost 5 bases and 5 bases, there was a span of 12 bases. The CDR3 has 13 residues. The CDR3 is CASSKAGWETQYF. The CDR3 bases are TGCGCCAGCAGCAAGGCCGGGTGGGAGACCCAGTACTTC.

This clonotype has a count of ten or more. V is TRBV24-1 and J is TRBJ2-5; 11 nucleotides match TRBD2. With 4 bases clipped from V and 4 bases from J, the junction kept 4 bases outside the gene matches. The CDR3 runs to 15 residues. Germline V gene sequence: CDR1 KGHDR, CDR2 SFDVKD. This chain's CDR3 is CATSDPLAGGETQYF. CDR3 coding DNA: TGTGCCACCAGTGACCCTCTAGCGGGGGGAGAGACCCAGTACTTC.

V is TRBV20-1 and J is TRBJ2-1, with D maybe TRBD1 (6 bases). V was trimmed by 6 bases and J by 4 bases, leaving 7 bases between them. Germline V gene sequence: CDR1 DFQATT, CDR2 SNEGSKA (reference sequence). The CDR3 has 11 amino acids. This CDR3 reads CSAGQYNEQFF. The CDR3 nucleotides read TGCAGTGCGGGACAATACAATGAGCAGTTCTTC.

The chain is built from TRBV18 and TRBJ1-6; D gene ambiguous. Deletions cut 3 bases from V and 7 bases from J, with 13 bases between. Germline V lookup: CDR1 KGHSH, CDR2 LQKENI. This CDR3 comprises 15 residues. This CDR3 is CASSPMRLGNSPLHF. CDR3 nucleotide sequence: TGTGCCAGCTCACCTATGCGACTGGGGAATTCACCCCTCCACTTT.

There are many counts of this clonotype. This rearrangement joins TRBV27 to TRBJ2-7, with a tentative D call TRBD2 (6 bases). Trimming pared 7 bases from V and 6 bases from J, leaving 10 bases between. Germline V lookup: CDR1 MNHEY, CDR2 SMNVEV (reference sequence). This CDR3 has 11 residues. CDR3 nucleotide sequence: TGTGCCAGCATTATGGGGGGCGAGCAGTACTTC. It codes for CASIMGGEQYF.